Below, 25 T cell receptor beta chains from the same sample are listed, as sequenced in a study of blood T cells in healthy people across ages. A second PCR of 7 to 11 cycles used a sample-barcoded 5' primer and a J-beta primer mix. TCRdb re-called the 5' RACE reads with MiXCR, one entry per CDR3 protein. The profile covers 380,000 or so distinct CDR3 sequences, with over 45% appearing a single time and 45% to 65% taken by the ten largest. Sample: blood. The receptor set was obtained from a man aged 60-69 years in good health.

This chain uses TRBV20-1 with TRBJ1-5, with D uncertain. The V gene lost 7 bases and the J gene lost 5 bases, with 15 bases spanning the gap. Germline V gene lookup returns CDR1 DFQATT and CDR2 SNEGSKA (reference sequence). This CDR3 is 13 amino acids long. In DNA, the CDR3 is TGCAGTGGGGTGGGAGGGTTCGATCAGCCCCAGCATTTT. It encodes CSGVGGFDQPQHF.

This chain uses TRBV20-1 with TRBJ1-1; D is uncertain. The CDR3 consists of 12 residues. Trimming took 0 bases from V and 8 from J, leaving 10 bases between them. Germline CDR1 and CDR2: DFQATT and SNEGSKA (reference sequence). The CDR3 bases are TGCAGTGCTAGAGACCAGAACATAGAAGCTTTCTTT. This gives the protein CSARDQNIEAFF.

The V and J genes are TRBV5-1 and TRBJ2-3; 9 bases line up with TRBD2. This CDR3 comprises 15 residues. Trimming at V came to 4 bases and at J to 2 bases, leaving 5 bases not matched to a gene. Germline V gives CDR1 SGHRS, CDR2 YFSETQ. The DNA of the CDR3 is TGCGCCAGCAGCCCCAGCGGGAGGAACACAGATACGCAGTATTTT. Amino acid sequence: CASSPSGRNTDTQYF.

The chain carries TRBV10-3 and TRBJ2-1; a possible D gene is TRBD2 (6 bases). The DNA matches TRBJ2-7 better at its end, which makes the J call doubtful. CDR3 length: 13 residues. Germline V gene lookup returns CDR1 ENHRY and CDR2 SYGVKD. The CDR3 coding sequence is TGTGCCATCTGGGCGGGGCCGTACAATGAGCAGTACTTC. Translation: CAIWAGPYNEQYF.

This clonotype was observed many times. This chain joins TRBV14 and TRBJ2-3; 9 positions agree with TRBD2. Germline trimming cut 4 bases from V and 0 bases from J; bases unmatched to any gene: 14. This CDR3 contains 19 residues. Germline V gives CDR1 SGHDN, CDR2 FVKESK. CDR3 region: CASSPPGLAGTSSTDTQYF. In DNA form, the CDR3 reads TGTGCCAGCAGCCCCCCGGGGCTAGCGGGGACCTCTAGCACAGATACGCAGTATTTT.

V usage is TRBV4-1 and J usage is TRBJ1-2, with a possible D match to TRBD1 (6 bases). Germline-derived CDR1 and CDR2 are MGHRA and YSYEKL. The CDR3 is 15 residues long. Trimming stripped 0 bases from V and 7 bases from J, with 15 bases between. The DNA for the CDR3 is TGCGCCAGCAGCCAAGATCGGGGGGCAGGTACTGGCTACACCTTC. Protein: CASSQDRGAGTGYTF.

This clonotype was counted many times. The chain is built from TRBV18 and TRBJ2-7; TRBD2 agrees at 7 bases. This CDR3 is 15 amino acids long. In germline, CDR1 is KGHSH, CDR2 LQKENI. V was clipped by 3 bases and J by 2 bases; unmatched bases: 7. CDR3 amino acids: CASSPRRELPYEQYF. CDR3 nucleotide sequence: TGTGCCAGCTCACCCCGGCGGGAGTTGCCCTACGAGCAGTACTTC. Full variable domain (rest looked up from reference TRBV18 and TRBJ2-7): NAGVMQNPRHLVRRRGQEARLRCSPMKGHSHVYWYRQLPEEGLKFMVYLQKENIIDESGMPKERFSAEFPKEGPSILRIQQVVRGDSAAYFCASSPRRELPYEQYFGPGTRLTVT.

V gene TRBV19 combines with J gene TRBJ1-2; D ambiguous. The ends were cut back, 3 bases at V and 4 bases at J, with 9 bases in the middle. The CDR3 extends over 13 amino acids. Germline V gene lookup returns CDR1 LNHDA and CDR2 SQIVND (reference sequence). CDR3 in amino acids: CASSIRATYGYTF. CDR3 nucleotides: TGTGCCAGTAGTATTCGGGCAACCTATGGCTACACCTTC.

This chain connects TRBV4-3 to TRBJ2-3; D assignment may be TRBD1 or TRBD2 (5 bases each). This CDR3 contains 15 residues. With 3 bases removed from V and 6 bases from J, the gap between germline ends came to 16 bases. Germline CDR1 LGHNA, CDR2 YSLEER. The CDR3 coding sequence is TGCGCCAGCAGCCATAAGTCCGGGGCGGTGGATACGCAGTATTTT. This translates into CASSHKSGAVDTQYF.

This chain connects TRBV5-1 to TRBJ1-5, with unresolved D. In germline, CDR1 is SGHRS, CDR2 YFSETQ. CDR3 size: 15 residues. V shed 4 bases and J shed 0 bases, with 11 bases lying between them. Written as DNA, the CDR3 is TGCGCCAGCAGCCCAGGCGGCACTAGCAATCAGCCCCAGCATTTT. Translating it yields CASSPGGTSNQPQHF.

J is TRBJ1-2 and V is TRBV6-6; D not certain. The CDR3 covers 13 residues. Germline-derived CDR1 and CDR2 are MNHNY and SVGAGI (reference sequence). Trimming stripped 7 bases from V and 1 base from J, with 10 bases between. The CDR3 DNA reads TGTGCCAGCAAACTGTCCAGTAACTATGGCTACACCTTC. Its translation is CASKLSSNYGYTF.

J is TRBJ2-7 and V is TRBV28; 8 bases line up with TRBD2. V was pared by 7 bases and J by 2 bases, with 4 bases of the junction left unmatched. Looked up from germline, CDR1 is MDHEN and CDR2 is SYDVKM. The CDR3 covers 13 residues. CDR3 sequence: CASIRGGAYEQYF. The CDR3 DNA reads as TGTGCCAGCATACGGGGGGGAGCCTACGAGCAGTACTTC.

The chain links TRBV24-1 to TRBJ2-3, with TRBD2 matching 7 bases. The J segment lost 6 bases and the V segment lost 2 bases, leaving 10 bases of the junction unmatched. This CDR3 spans 16 amino acids. CDR1 is KGHDR and CDR2 is SFDVKD in the germline V gene. The DNA for the CDR3 is TGTGCCACCAGTGATTCAGGGACTAATCTTCAGGATACGCAGTATTTT. Its protein is CATSDSGTNLQDTQYF.

This clonotype was found a few times. J is TRBJ2-1 and V is TRBV20-1; a possible D gene is TRBD2 (6 bases). V was clipped by 6 bases and J by 0 bases, with 18 bases between them. This CDR3 has 16 amino acids. Germline V gene lookup returns CDR1 DFQATT and CDR2 SNEGSKA (reference sequence). CDR3 nucleotides: TGCAGTGCCGGGGGTATGGGACTCCCCTCCTACAATGAGCAGTTCTTC. This translates into CSAGGMGLPSYNEQFF.

This clonotype has a handful of counts. The chain has TRBV20-1 and TRBJ2-7; no firm D call. Germline CDR1 reads DFQATT; CDR2 reads SNEGSKA (reference sequence). The CDR3 sequence is 13 residues long. The V end lost 6 bases, the J end lost 5 bases, and 17 bases lay between the germline ends. DNA of the CDR3: TGCAGTGCCCCGGGCAGGAAAGGCGACGAGCAGTACTTC. It yields the protein CSAPGRKGDEQYF.

The gene calls are TRBV13 and TRBJ2-3, with D possibly being TRBD1 or TRBD2 (5 bases each). This CDR3 is built from 13 residues. Germline assignment: CDR1 PRHDT and CDR2 FYEKMQ (reference sequence). V lost 5 bases to trimming and J lost 7 bases, with 13 bases between them. The CDR3 sequence: CASSKLGTNTQYF. CDR3 DNA: TGTGCCAGCAGCAAATTAGGGACGAATACGCAGTATTTT.

The chain recombines TRBV11-3 with TRBJ1-3; unclear D gene. This CDR3 region has 12 residues. CDR1 is SGHNT and CDR2 is YENEEA in the germline V gene. With 1 base removed from V and 5 bases from J, the gap between germline ends came to 3 bases. The CDR3 region has the DNA TGTGCCAGCAGCTTAGTGCGAAACACCATATATTTT. It specifies CASSLVRNTIYF.

CDR3 amino acids: CSVGTEPYNEQFF. DNA for the CDR3: TGCAGCGTTGGAACAGAGCCGTACAATGAGCAGTTCTTC. The chain links TRBV29-1 to TRBJ2-1; no clear D. The CDR3 consists of 13 residues. V was clipped by 4 bases and J by 4 bases, with 11 bases between them. Germline V gene data show CDR1 as SQVTM and CDR2 as ANQGSEA.

The chain has TRBV20-1 and TRBJ2-3, with 8 bases aligning to TRBD2. This CDR3 comprises 15 residues. Germline CDR1 is DFQATT and CDR2 is SNEGSKA (reference sequence). V lost 3 bases, J lost 1 base, and 6 bases stayed unmatched. DNA for the CDR3: TGCAGTGCTAGCAATAGCGGGGTTGGCACAGATACGCAGTATTTT. Translated: CSASNSGVGTDTQYF.

J is TRBJ2-3 and V is TRBV6-6; 8 nucleotides match TRBD2. With V trimmed by 4 bases and J by 4 bases, 13 bases remained unmatched. CDR1 MNHNY and CDR2 SVGAGI come from the germline V gene (reference sequence). The CDR3 runs 17 residues. CDR3 amino acids: CASSSQVGSGNSDTQYF. The CDR3 DNA reads TGTGCCAGCAGTTCCCAAGTGGGTAGCGGGAATTCAGATACGCAGTATTTT.

V is TRBV20-1 and J is TRBJ2-7; D assignment may be TRBD1 or TRBD2 (7 bases each). V gave up 6 bases and J gave up 2 bases, with 20 bases separating them. The germline V gene has CDR1 DFQATT and CDR2 SNEGSKA (reference sequence). This CDR3 has 15 amino acids. This CDR3 reads CSARGGDRRTYEQYF. Written as DNA, the CDR3 is TGCAGTGCCAGGGGGGGGGACAGACGAACCTACGAGCAGTACTTC.

This clonotype appeared once. The rearrangement uses TRBV20-1 and TRBJ1-3; no firm D call. Germline CDR1 and CDR2: DFQATT and SNEGSKA (reference sequence). V was clipped by 0 bases and J by 4 bases, with 22 bases between them. The CDR3 runs 18 residues. The CDR3 loop is CSARDPAGGRSGGNTIYF. The CDR3, as DNA: TGCAGTGCTAGAGATCCCGCGGGCGGACGCTCTGGAGGAAACACCATATATTTT.

The chain joins TRBV29-1 to TRBJ1-5, with TRBD1 matching 10 bases. Germline CDR1 SQVTM, CDR2 ANQGSEA. The CDR3 contains 13 residues. Losses at the gene ends were 7 bases for V and 7 bases for J; bases not matched to a gene: 7. CDR3 residues: CSAGQGERQPQHF. In DNA, the CDR3 is TGCAGCGCCGGACAGGGGGAAAGGCAGCCCCAGCATTTT. The full variable domain, in which reference TRBV29-1 and TRBJ1-5 provide the parts outside the CDR3, is SAVISQKPSRDICQRGTSLTIQCQVDSQVTMMFWYRQQPGQSLTLIATANQGSEATYESGFVIDKFPISRPNLTFSTLTVSNMSPEDSSIYLCSAGQGERQPQHFGDGTRLSIL.

A few counts support this clonotype. The rearrangement uses TRBV28 and TRBJ2-1; 10 bases agree with TRBD2. This CDR3 contains 14 residues. Germline V gene lookup returns CDR1 MDHEN and CDR2 SYDVKM. With 6 bases clipped from V and 4 bases from J, the junction kept 3 bases outside the gene matches. DNA for the CDR3: TGTGCCAGCAGGAAACTAGCGGGATACAATGAGCAGTTCTTC. Residues: CASRKLAGYNEQFF. The whole variable domain, remainder taken from reference TRBV28 and TRBJ2-1, is DVKVTQSSRYLVKRTGEKVFLECVQDMDHENMFWYRQDPGLGLRLIYFSYDVKMKEKGDIPEGYSVSREKKERFSLILESASTNQTSMYLCASRKLAGYNEQFFGPGTRLTVL.

This clonotype was observed many times. CDR3 region: CASSLSENYGYTF. The CDR3 DNA reads as TGTGCCAGCAGTTTGTCAGAAAACTATGGCTACACCTTC. V is TRBV28 and J is TRBJ1-2; D not resolved. The CDR3 extends over 13 amino acids. Germline V lookup: CDR1 MDHEN, CDR2 SYDVKM. Trimming took 3 bases from V and 2 from J, leaving 7 bases between them.